This T cell receptor beta chain was sequenced during a study of T cell responses to AZD1222 COVID-19 vaccine. Study details: Pooled samples include second doses given at about 4 or 12 weeks.

General study points: With two AZD1222 doses given, Spike-specific TCR breadth and depth both rose. In a largely white British group with more females than males, clonal diversity was possibly underestimated. Spike-wide coverage was observed for vaccine-associated CD4 TCRs, with dominant responses at 160-218 and 743-854.

On this clone: Its antigen is not known.

CDR1 is MNHEY and CDR2 is SVGAGI in the germline V gene. Losses at the gene ends were 5 bases for V and 7 bases for J; bases not matched to a gene: 9. This CDR3 spans 15 amino acids. Method: immunoSEQ multiplex PCR; TCRdb's copy keeps in-frame clones and lacks some. The data show 75,000 to 95,000 clones, with 85% seen just once and roughly an eighth held by the top ten. Sequencing used peripheral blood, obtained on day 0 of AZD1222 vaccination. This receptor was taken from an adult in good health. This chain uses TRBV6-5 with TRBJ1-4; 8 nucleotides agree with TRBD1. For the CDR3, the DNA is TGTGCCAGCAGTAGGGCGACAGGGGTCAGTGAAAAACTGTTTTTT. Its translation is CASSRATGVSEKLFF.